This T cell receptor (beta chain) is from a study of blood T cells in healthy people across ages. Regarding this clonotype: The junction shows a germline mismatch at one end, possibly a read error.

Then a second PCR, running about 7 to 11 cycles, was carried out with a sample-barcoded 5' primer and a J-beta primer mix. TCRdb reanalysed the 5' RACE reads using MiXCR and keeps one entry per CDR3 protein. The sample carries about 1.5 million distinct CDR3 sequences, under 55% recorded once. The germline V gene has CDR1 SGDLS and CDR2 YYNGEE. The CDR3 is 15 amino acids. The clonotype originates from a woman between 18 and 29 years old in good health. This sequence joins TRBV9 and TRBJ2-3, with 7 nucleotides matching TRBD1. Material for sequencing was blood. In nucleotides, the CDR3 is TGTGCCAGCAGCGTAGACGGGGATCGGACAGGTACGCAGTATTTT. This codes for CASSVDGDRTGTQYF. The entire variable domain, with the rest obtained from reference TRBV9 and TRBJ2-3, is as follows: DSGVTQTPKHLITATGQRVTLRCSPRSGDLSVYWYQQSLDQGLQFLIQYYNGEERAKGNILERFSAQQFPDLHSELNLSSLELGDSALYFCASSVDGDRTGTQYFGPGTRLTVL.